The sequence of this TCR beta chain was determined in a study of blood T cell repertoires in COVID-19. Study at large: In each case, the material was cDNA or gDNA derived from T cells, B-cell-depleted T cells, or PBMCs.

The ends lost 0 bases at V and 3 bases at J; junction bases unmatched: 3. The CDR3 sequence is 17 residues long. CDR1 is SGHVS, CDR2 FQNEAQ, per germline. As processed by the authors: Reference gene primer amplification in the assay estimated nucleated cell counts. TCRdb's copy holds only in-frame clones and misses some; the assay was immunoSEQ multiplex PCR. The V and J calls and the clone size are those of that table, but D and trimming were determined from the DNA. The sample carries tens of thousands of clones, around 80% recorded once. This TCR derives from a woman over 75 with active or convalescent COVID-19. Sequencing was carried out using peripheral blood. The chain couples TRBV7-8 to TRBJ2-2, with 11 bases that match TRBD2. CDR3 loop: CASSLALAGGDTGELFF. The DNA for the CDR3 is TGTGCCAGCAGCTTAGCCCTAGCGGGGGGCGACACCGGGGAGCTGTTTTTT.